This is a list of T cell receptor beta chains from one sample in a study of siplizumab effects on memory and regulatory T cells. Profiling relied on immunoSEQ multiplex PCR, and the TCRdb table lists in-frame clones only, not all of them. This sample has over 80,000 clones; 90% to 95% occur once, and the top ten carry approximately 1.4%. What was sequenced was non-Treg CD4+ T cells sorted from blood. All receptors come from a human donor in good health. Both conserved end residues are part of each CDR3. Each record gives: V gene, D gene, CDR3 length, clone size, J gene, CDR3 protein, CDR3 DNA. The D gene is left open where the match is weak. Not every row has a clone size; where given, it reads once, few, many or a size class.

V: TRBV7-6
D: .
length: 15
size: once
J: TRBJ2-5
CDR3: CASSLVLGSIQTQYF
DNA: TGTGCCAGCAGCTTAGTCTTGGGATCGATACAGACCCAGTACTTC

V: TRBV14
D: .
length: 16
size: .
J: TRBJ2-1
CDR3: CASSQEVGLSYNEQFF
DNA: TGTGCCAGCAGCCAAGAGGTTGGACTTTCCTACAATGAGCAGTTCTTC

V: TRBV9
D: .
length: 20
size: .
J: TRBJ2-1
CDR3: CASSVAPRTRGTRSYNEQFF
DNA: TGTGCCAGCAGCGTAGCCCCCCGGACTAGGGGGACTCGCTCCTACAATGAGCAGTTCTTC

V: TRBV2
D: TRBD2
length: 15
size: .
J: TRBJ2-1
CDR3: CASSVSGRAYNEQFF
DNA: TGTGCCAGCAGTGTTAGCGGGAGGGCCTACAATGAGCAGTTCTTC

V: TRBV5-1
D: .
length: 13
size: .
J: TRBJ2-1
CDR3: CASSYGGGNEQFF
DNA: TGCGCCAGCAGCTACGGGGGCGGCAATGAGCAGTTCTTC

V: TRBV29-1
D: TRBD1
length: 13
size: .
J: TRBJ2-7
CDR3: CSVVGQGAREQYF
DNA: TGCAGCGTTGTGGGACAGGGGGCTCGGGAGCAGTACTTC

V: TRBV11-2
D: .
length: 12
size: .
J: TRBJ2-1
CDR3: CASSPTRSTKFF
DNA: TGTGCCAGCAGCCCAACTAGGTCTACTAAGTTCTTC

V: TRBV4-2
D: .
length: 14
size: .
J: TRBJ2-2
CDR3: CASSPLETTGELFF
DNA: TGTGCCAGCAGCCCACTAGAGACTACCGGGGAGCTGTTTTTT

V: TRBV5-1
D: .
length: 17
size: .
J: TRBJ2-1
CDR3: CASSLGSGTLGSNEQFF
DNA: TGCGCCAGCAGCTTGGGGTCGGGCACCTTGGGGTCGAATGAGCAGTTCTTC

V: TRBV19
D: TRBD2
length: 15
size: .
J: TRBJ2-3
CDR3: CASSVAGGRLDTQYF
DNA: TGTGCCAGTAGTGTCGCGGGAGGGCGTCTCGATACGCAGTATTTT

V: TRBV15
D: .
length: 13
size: .
J: TRBJ1-2
CDR3: CATSPQESYGYTF
DNA: TGTGCCACCAGCCCGCAAGAGTCCTATGGCTACACCTTC

V: TRBV9
D: TRBD1
length: 15
size: few
J: TRBJ2-1
CDR3: CASSVDGTGIGEQFF
DNA: TGTGCCAGCAGCGTAGATGGGACAGGGATTGGTGAGCAGTTCTTC

V: TRBV7-3
D: TRBD2
length: 16
size: .
J: TRBJ2-1
CDR3: CASSPLAGGPYNEQFF
DNA: TGTGCCAGCAGCCCCCTAGCGGGAGGCCCCTACAATGAGCAGTTCTTC

V: TRBV28
D: .
length: 14
size: .
J: TRBJ1-2
CDR3: CASSHNPALKGYTF
DNA: TGTGCCAGCAGTCACAACCCTGCACTAAAGGGCTACACCTTC

V: TRBV15
D: .
length: 15
size: .
J: TRBJ1-4
CDR3: CATKERGITNEKLFF
DNA: TGTGCCACGAAGGAAAGGGGGATCACTAATGAAAAACTGTTTTTT

V: TRBV25-1
D: TRBD1
length: 18
size: .
J: TRBJ2-6
CDR3: CASSDRGTGVAGANVLTF
DNA: TGTGCCAGCAGTGATAGGGGGACAGGGGTAGCTGGGGCCAACGTCCTGACTTTC

V: TRBV20-1
D: .
length: 11
size: .
J: TRBJ2-3
CDR3: CSARGLGTQYF
DNA: TGCAGTGCGAGAGGGTTAGGTACGCAGTATTTT

V: TRBV7-3
D: .
length: 14
size: .
J: TRBJ2-1
CDR3: CASSHMGSYNEQFF
DNA: TGTGCCAGCAGCCACATGGGGTCCTACAATGAGCAGTTCTTC

V: TRBV5-4
D: .
length: 13
size: .
J: TRBJ2-7
CDR3: CASSSTGRNEQYF
DNA: TGTGCCAGCAGCTCAACGGGCCGGAACGAGCAGTACTTC

V: TRBV6-1
D: TRBD2
length: 15
size: .
J: TRBJ2-5
CDR3: CASSTRSGSGETQYF
DNA: TGTGCCAGCAGTACCCGTAGCGGGAGCGGTGAGACCCAGTACTTC

V: TRBV15
D: TRBD1
length: 17
size: .
J: TRBJ1-4
CDR3: CATSRDVGTDLNEKLFF
DNA: TGTGCCACCAGCAGAGATGTGGGGACAGATTTGAATGAAAAACTGTTTTTT

V: TRBV4-1
D: TRBD1
length: 16
size: .
J: TRBJ2-1
CDR3: CASSQVNRGSYNEQFF
DNA: TGCGCCAGCAGCCAAGTTAACAGGGGCTCCTACAATGAGCAGTTCTTC

V: TRBV6-1
D: .
length: 16
size: .
J: TRBJ2-3
CDR3: CASSESGWTSTNTQYF
DNA: TGTGCCAGCAGTGAAAGTGGATGGACAAGCACGAATACGCAGTATTTT

V: TRBV18
D: .
length: 14
size: .
J: TRBJ2-5
CDR3: CASSPLGQPETQYF
DNA: TGTGCCAGCTCACCTCTCGGACAGCCGGAGACCCAGTACTTC

V: TRBV5-1
D: .
length: 13
size: .
J: TRBJ2-6
CDR3: CASSETGANVLTF
DNA: TGCGCCAGCAGCGAGACTGGGGCCAACGTCCTGACTTTC

V: TRBV10-3
D: TRBD1
length: 15
size: .
J: TRBJ2-7
CDR3: CAIRGTGGAIYEQYF
DNA: TGTGCCATCAGAGGGACAGGGGGCGCGATCTACGAGCAGTACTTC

V: TRBV30
D: TRBD1
length: 14
size: few
J: TRBJ1-1
CDR3: CAWLPGQGRTEAFF
DNA: TGTGCCTGGTTACCGGGACAGGGGAGAACTGAAGCTTTCTTT

V: TRBV28
D: TRBD2
length: 14
size: .
J: TRBJ2-7
CDR3: CASSFRLAGLEQYF
DNA: TGTGCCAGCAGTTTTAGGCTAGCGGGACTCGAGCAGTACTTC

V: TRBV2
D: .
length: 19
size: .
J: TRBJ2-7
CDR3: CASSARRSERVAAFGEQYF
DNA: TGTGCCAGCAGTGCCCGACGGAGCGAGAGGGTGGCCGCGTTCGGCGAGCAGTACTTC

V: TRBV9
D: .
length: 17
size: .
J: TRBJ2-1
CDR3: CASSVGALRTNLMRQFF
DNA: TGTGCCAGCAGCGTAGGAGCCCTCAGGACCAACCTTATGAGACAGTTCTTC

V: TRBV28
D: .
length: 14
size: .
J: TRBJ2-7
CDR3: CASRSLPGFRGQYF
DNA: TGTGCCAGCAGATCACTTCCAGGGTTTAGGGGGCAGTACTTC

V: TRBV2
D: TRBD1
length: 15
size: .
J: TRBJ1-4
CDR3: CASGGSGTGEGKLFF
DNA: TGTGCCAGCGGTGGCTCCGGGACAGGGGAGGGAAAACTGTTTTTT

V: TRBV9
D: TRBD2
length: 16
size: .
J: TRBJ2-1
CDR3: CASSPRTSGLYNEQFF
DNA: TGTGCCAGCAGCCCCCGGACTAGCGGATTATACAATGAGCAGTTCTTC

V: TRBV11-2
D: TRBD1
length: 17
size: .
J: TRBJ1-2
CDR3: CASSLSGTGGANDGYTF
DNA: TGTGCCAGCAGCTTATCCGGGACAGGGGGCGCGAACGATGGCTACACCTTC

V: TRBV5-4
D: TRBD2
length: 16
size: .
J: TRBJ2-1
CDR3: CASSFPTTSGNNEQFF
DNA: TGTGCCAGCAGCTTTCCCACGACTAGCGGAAACAATGAGCAGTTCTTC